The sequence of this T cell receptor (beta chain) was determined in a study of response to subunit inactivated influenza vaccine. Findings of the study overall: It was the authors' suggestion that each seasonal influenza vaccination recruits few new T cells.

TCRdb reanalysed the RT-PCR reads using MiXCR and keeps one entry per CDR3 protein. The sample gives some 480,000 distinct CDR3 sequences, approximately 11% of which show up once; approximately 12% is in the top ten. CDR3 length: 15 amino acids. The V end was cut by 1 base, the J end by 8 bases, with 17 bases between. CDR1 LGHDT and CDR2 YNNKEL come from the germline V gene (reference sequence). As concerns this clonotype: The antigen is not known.

The chain is built from TRBV3-1 and TRBJ1-2; D ambiguous. The sequencing here drew on PBMCs from blood, taken more than 35 days after vaccination. The origin of this receptor is a man aged 50-59 years who received an inactivated influenza vaccine. CDR3 nucleotides: TGTGCCAGCAGCCAAGGGTGGGGTGGCCCGGGAGGCTACACCTTC. Translation gives CASSQGWGGPGGYTF.